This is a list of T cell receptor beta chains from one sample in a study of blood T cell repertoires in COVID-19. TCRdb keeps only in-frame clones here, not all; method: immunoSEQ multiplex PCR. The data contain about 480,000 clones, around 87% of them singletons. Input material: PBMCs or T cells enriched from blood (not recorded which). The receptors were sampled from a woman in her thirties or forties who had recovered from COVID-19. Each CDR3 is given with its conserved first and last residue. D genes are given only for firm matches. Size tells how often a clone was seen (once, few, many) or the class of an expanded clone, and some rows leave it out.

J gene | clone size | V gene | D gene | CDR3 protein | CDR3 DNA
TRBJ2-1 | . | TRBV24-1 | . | CATSDYRVNEQFF | TGTGCCACCAGTGATTACAGGGTTAATGAGCAGTTCTTC
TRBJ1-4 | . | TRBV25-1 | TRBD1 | CASKSTGGSNEKLFF | TGTGCCAGCAAGTCGACAGGGGGTTCTAATGAAAAACTGTTTTTT
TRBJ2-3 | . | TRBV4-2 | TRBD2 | CASSQSTSGSTDTQYF | TGTGCCAGCAGCCAATCAACTAGCGGGAGCACAGATACGCAGTATTTT
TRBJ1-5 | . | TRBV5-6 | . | CASSLNGHTGNQPQHF | TGTGCCAGCAGCTTGAACGGTCATACAGGCAATCAGCCCCAGCATTTT
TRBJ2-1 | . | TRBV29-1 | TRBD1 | CSVAGQAGSYNEQFF | TGCAGCGTGGCAGGACAGGCGGGTTCCTACAATGAGCAGTTCTTC
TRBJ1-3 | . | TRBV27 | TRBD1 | CASSPTGGRGNTIYF | TGTGCCAGCAGTCCTACAGGGGGGCGCGGAAACACCATATATTTT
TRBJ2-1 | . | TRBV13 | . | CASSGYPGNEQFF | TGTGCCAGCAGCGGTTATCCCGGCAATGAGCAGTTCTTC
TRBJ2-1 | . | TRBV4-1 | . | CASSPKTSLSNEQFF | TGCGCCAGCAGCCCTAAGACTAGTCTTTCCAATGAGCAGTTCTTC
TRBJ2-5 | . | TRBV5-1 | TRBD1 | CASSPGPGQGIGETQYF | TGCGCCAGCAGCCCGGGACCGGGACAGGGTATTGGGGAGACCCAGTACTTC
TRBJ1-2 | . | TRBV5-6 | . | CASSSQGPNYGYTF | TGTGCCAGCAGCTCACAGGGCCCTAACTATGGCTACACCTTC
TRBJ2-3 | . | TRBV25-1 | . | CASSDMSDTQYF | TGTGCCAGCAGTGACATGTCAGATACGCAGTATTTT
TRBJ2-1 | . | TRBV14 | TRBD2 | CASSQASAGGPLGQFF | TGTGCCAGCAGCCAAGCCTCGGCGGGAGGGCCATTGGGGCAGTTCTTC
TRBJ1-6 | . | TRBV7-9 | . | CASSLQANRDSPLHF | TGTGCCAGCAGCTTACAGGCGAACAGAGATTCACCCCTCCACTTT
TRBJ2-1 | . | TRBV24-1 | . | CATSDASGTSYNEQFF | TGTGCCACCAGTGATGCTTCGGGAACCTCCTACAATGAGCAGTTCTTC
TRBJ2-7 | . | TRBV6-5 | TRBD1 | CASKPGQGALEQYF | TGTGCCAGCAAACCGGGACAGGGGGCTCTCGAGCAGTACTTC
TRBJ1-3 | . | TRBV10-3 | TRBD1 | CAISESGRRDRGSVPSGNTIYF | TGTGCCATCAGTGAGTCCGGTCGAAGGGACAGGGGAAGTGTTCCCTCTGGAAACACCATATATTTT
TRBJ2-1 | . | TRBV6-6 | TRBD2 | CASSRLTSGALNEQFF | TGTGCCAGCAGTCGACTAACTAGCGGGGCCCTCAATGAGCAGTTCTTC
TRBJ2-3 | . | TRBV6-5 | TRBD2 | CASSYSYLADDTQYF | TGTGCCAGCAGTTACTCTTACCTAGCGGATGATACGCAGTATTTT
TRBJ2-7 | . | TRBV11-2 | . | CASSLGRGPYEQYF | TGTGCCAGCAGCTTAGGTCGAGGTCCCTACGAGCAGTACTTC
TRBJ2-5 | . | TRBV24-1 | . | CATSVRGTQYF | TGTGCCACCAGTGTCCGGGGGACCCAGTACTTC
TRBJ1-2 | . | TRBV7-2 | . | CASSSRGTDYGYTF | TGTGCCAGCAGCTCGCGGGGGACCGACTATGGCTACACCTTC
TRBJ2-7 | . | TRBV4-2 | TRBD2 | CASSQDHAGTSGLSSYEQYF | TGTGCCAGCAGCCAAGATCACGCCGGGACTAGCGGACTCAGCTCCTACGAGCAGTACTTC
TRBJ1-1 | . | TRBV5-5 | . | CASSLQGRNTEAFF | TGTGCCAGCAGCTTGCAGGGGAGGAACACTGAAGCTTTCTTT
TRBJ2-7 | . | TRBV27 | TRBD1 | CASTPRDSPYEQYF | TGTGCCAGCACCCCACGGGACAGCCCCTACGAGCAGTACTTC
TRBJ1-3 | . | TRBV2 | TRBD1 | CASSKQGSGNTIYF | TGTGCCAGCAGTAAACAGGGGTCCGGAAACACCATATATTTT
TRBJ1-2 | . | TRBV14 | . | CASSQDLGIFWGDGYTF | TGTGCCAGCAGCCAAGACTTGGGGATTTTTTGGGGAGATGGCTACACCTTC
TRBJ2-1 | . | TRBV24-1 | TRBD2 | CATGEGYNEQFF | TGTGCCACCGGGGAGGGCTACAATGAGCAGTTCTTC
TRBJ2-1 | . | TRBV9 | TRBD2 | CASSVGLAGGSTYNEQFF | TGTGCCAGCAGCGTCGGACTAGCGGGGGGATCCACATACAATGAGCAGTTCTTC
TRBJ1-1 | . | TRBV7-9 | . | CASSIRGTEAFF | TGTGCCAGCAGCATTAGGGGGACTGAAGCTTTCTTT
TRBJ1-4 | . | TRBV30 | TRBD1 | CAWSAGGFEKLFF | TGTGCCTGGAGCGCAGGGGGCTTCGAAAAACTGTTTTTT
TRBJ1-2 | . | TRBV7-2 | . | CASSPGSPQGYGYTF | TGTGCCAGCAGCCCCGGTTCCCCTCAGGGTTATGGCTACACCTTC
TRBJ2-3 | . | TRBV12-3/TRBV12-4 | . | CASTPRQKDTQYF | TGTGCCAGCACCCCGAGACAGAAAGATACGCAGTATTTT
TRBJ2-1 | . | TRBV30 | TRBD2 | CAWSREGEQFF | TGTGCCTGGAGCAGGGAGGGTGAGCAGTTCTTC
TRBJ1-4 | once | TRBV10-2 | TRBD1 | CASRKTGEDEKLFF | TGCGCCAGCAGGAAAACAGGGGAGGATGAAAAACTGTTTTTT
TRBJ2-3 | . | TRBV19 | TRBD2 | CASSAEGREGPLSQYF | TGTGCCAGTAGTGCCGAGGGGCGGGAGGGCCCCTTATCGCAGTATTTT
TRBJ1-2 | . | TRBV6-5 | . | CASGSDGTNYGYTF | TGTGCCAGCGGGTCCGACGGGACAAACTATGGCTACACCTTC
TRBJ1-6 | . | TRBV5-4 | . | CASTKTGAEYNSPLHF | TGTGCCAGCACCAAGACAGGCGCCGAATATAATTCACCCCTCCACTTT
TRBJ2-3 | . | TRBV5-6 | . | CASSLYGGRGTDTQYF | TGTGCCAGCAGCTTGTACGGGGGGCGCGGCACAGATACGCAGTATTTT
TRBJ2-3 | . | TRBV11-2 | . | CASSLIGPAGDTQYF | TGTGCCAGCAGCTTAATAGGACCCGCGGGAGATACGCAGTATTTT
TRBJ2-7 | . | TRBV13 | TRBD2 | CASSPERESQSEQYF | TGTGCCAGCAGCCCGGAGCGGGAGAGTCAAAGCGAGCAGTACTTC
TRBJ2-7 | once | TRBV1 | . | CTSRDIAGGQPGYEQYF | TGCACCAGCAGGGATATAGCGGGAGGGCAGCCCGGCTACGAGCAGTACTTC